This T cell receptor beta chain was found in a study of Ad26.COV2.S vaccination and SARS-CoV-2 variants (TCRdb year 2021). Background for the entire study: Vaccine-arm donors came from COV1001, a multicentre, randomized, double-blind, placebo-controlled phase I-IIa trial of Ad26.COV2.S in healthy adults. Throughout the experiments and outcome assessment, investigators stayed blinded to trial group allocation. A total of 32 samples were included in the TCR-sequenced set, comprising around 19 Ad26.COV2.S vaccine recipients, 5 placebo recipients and 8 SARS-CoV-2 convalescent individuals. Dosing of Ad26.COV2.S was intramuscular, at either 5x10^10 or 1x10^11 viral particles, delivered as one shot or as two shots spaced 56 days apart. Participants in the trial were split at random into five groups of five each, receiving low-dose or high-dose Ad26.COV2.S once or twice, or else placebo on both occasions. The specificity and breadth of SARS-CoV-2-reactive T cell receptors after Ad26.COV2.S vaccination were assessed by TCRbeta repertoire sequencing.

The germline V gene gives CDR1 as MNHEY and CDR2 as SVGAGI. V gives up 2 bases and J gives up 8 bases, and the segment between their germline ends measures 9 bases. The CDR3 contains 12 residues, cysteine and phenylalanine counted. CDR3 DNA is the only sequence kept; it has 36 bases, read in frame from the first base. The immunoSEQ Assay was the method used to sequence TCRbeta CDR3 regions. After extraction, genomic DNA underwent amplification by bias-controlled multiplex PCR, followed by high-throughput sequencing. On the authors' methods: Collapsing and filtering of sequences were performed to quantify the absolute abundance of each unique TCRbeta CDR3 region. T cell fraction was estimated by normalizing TCRbeta template counts to usable DNA, which was measured by amplifying reference genes present in all nucleated cells. Repertoire TCRs were annotated as SARS-CoV-2-specific when V gene, CDR3 amino acid sequence and J gene were exactly matched to a known reactive TCR set. The reference SARS-CoV-2 TCR set was derived from MIRA and filtered for enrichment in COVID-19-positive ImmuneCODE repertoires, a step that removed public or cross-reactive TCRs. Using the MIRA antigens, annotated TCRs were further analysed by specific ORF or by position within an ORF. Breadth was defined as the number of annotated unique rearrangements divided by the total number of unique productive rearrangements, and depth was defined as the summed frequency of the annotated unique rearrangements. Two-sided Wilcoxon rank-sum tests were used to compare TCR breadth between groups. TCRdb re-hosts the immuneACCESS table, in-frame sequences only. Its copies lack some clones; in the studies checked, an unresolved V gene accounts for under half of them, and the cause for the rest is not known. V, J and clone size are those of that table, while D and trimming were read from the DNA. A total of a few hundred thousand clones appear in this sample, 89% of them only once. The leading ten clones occupy under 2% of the sample.

Findings and caveats that apply to the study as a whole: Non-spike TCR breadth was comparable between vaccine and placebo recipients, consistent with the vaccine containing only spike. The study was not powered to compare responses between vaccine doses or regimens. It was noted by the authors that total T cell responses may have been underestimated by the TCR breadth and depth analyses. After vaccination, spike-specific CD8+ and CD4+ T cell responses were reported to show substantial breadth. Higher spike-specific TCR breadth was observed in Ad26.COV2.S recipients than in placebo recipients (P = 0.0014).

In the paper's terms, the treatment or condition label means: around 19 received Ad26.COV2.S at low or high dose, single or two shots; about 5 received placebo; per-sample allocation not given. For vaccine and placebo recipients, the sequenced repertoires came from samples collected on day 63 after the first injection. In Cohort 1b, about 25 adults aged 18-55 years were enrolled at a single site in Boston, USA, between 29 July and 7 August 2020. Ad26.COV2.S was a replication-incompetent adenovirus type 26 vector expressing a prefusion-stabilized SARS-CoV-2 spike protein from the original Wuhan strain. Comment on this clone: No antigen is known for it. There are no base qualities to consult, and no much larger clone falls within one base.

The chain is made from TRBV6-5 and TRBJ1-2; the D gene is not confidently resolved. The source of this sequence is a person between 18 and 65 years old who received the Ad26.COV2.S COVID-19 vaccine or a placebo. The sample here was peripheral blood, taken in a trial of Ad26.COV2.S vaccine versus placebo. The CDR3 region has the sequence CASSYPTSGYTF. The nucleotide sequence is TGTGCCAGCAGTTACCCGACTTCGGGCTACACCTTC.